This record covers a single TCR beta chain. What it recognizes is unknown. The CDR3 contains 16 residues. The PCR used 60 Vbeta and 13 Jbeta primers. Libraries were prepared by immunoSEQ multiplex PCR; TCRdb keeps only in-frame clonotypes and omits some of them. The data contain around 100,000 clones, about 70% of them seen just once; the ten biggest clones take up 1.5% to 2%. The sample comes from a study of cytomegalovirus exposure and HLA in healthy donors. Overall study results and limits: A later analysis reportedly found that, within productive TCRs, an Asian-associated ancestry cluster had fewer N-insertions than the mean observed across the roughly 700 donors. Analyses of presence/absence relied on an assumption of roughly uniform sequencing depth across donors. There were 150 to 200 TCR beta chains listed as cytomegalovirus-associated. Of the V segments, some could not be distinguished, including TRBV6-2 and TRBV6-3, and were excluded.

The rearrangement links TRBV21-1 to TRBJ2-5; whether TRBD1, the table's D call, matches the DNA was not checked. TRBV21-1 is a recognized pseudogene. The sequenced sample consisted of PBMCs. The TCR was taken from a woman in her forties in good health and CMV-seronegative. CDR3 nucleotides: TGTGCCAGCGCTCCGTTGTGGGGCGACTCGGGTGAGACCCAGTACTTC. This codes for CASAPLWGDSGETQYF.